The clone carrying this TCR beta chain has only one observation. Its antigen is unidentified. The CDR3 does not close with the conserved phenylalanine or tryptophan, likely indicating a read error. The sample originates from a study of tumor and adjacent non-tumor tissue in lung cancer. For the study at large: The patients, 10 to 11 men and 4 to 6 women, were about 30 to 76 with stage I to III disease.

V was clipped by 8 bases and J by 4 bases, with 10 bases between them. Germline V CDR1 and CDR2: SQVTM, ANQGSEA. There are 11 residues in the CDR3. Study-wide points: Significantly higher TCR diversity was found in tumor than normal lung. Normal lung showed higher cumulative top 100 clone frequency than tumor.

TCRbeta libraries were built with three rounds of nested PCR, modified from ARM-PCR. In TCRdb, the multiplex PCR reads were re-called with MiXCR into one record per CDR3 protein. The sample has about 200,000 distinct CDR3 sequences, about 71% seen once; the top ten hold 20% to 25%. No cell sorting was done before RNA was extracted from the tissue. Material for sequencing was lung tumor tissue. The sequence came from a man in his 60s with non-small cell lung cancer. This chain uses TRBV29-1 with TRBJ2-3; no definite D call. CDR3 coding DNA: TGCAGCCAAAACACTGCAGATACGCAGTATCTT. This codes for CSQNTADTQYL.